This T cell receptor (beta chain) was sequenced in a study of T cell repertoires in cytomegalovirus infection. Study at large: Recently identified HLA-C-restricted and well-studied HLA-B-restricted CMV epitopes were used.

With 0 bases removed from V and 0 bases from J, the gap between germline ends came to 9 bases. This CDR3 comprises 16 residues. CDR1 is LGHNT, CDR2 FRNRAP, per germline. About this clonotype itself: The antigen remains undetermined.

TCRdb called the reads again in MiXCR, with one record for every CDR3 protein. The data show around 750,000 distinct CDR3 sequences, approximately 29% seen once. Notes on the study in general: Predominance within the ex vivo response was attributable to HLA-C-restricted CMV-specific TCR beta clonotypes. Individuals carrying CMV plus the relevant HLA were identified by cumulative frequency of public TCR beta families.

The sequence derives from a human donor in good health (CMV status not recorded). Some clones in this sample may be carry-over from other donors' samples. The rearrangement joins TRBV12-5 to TRBJ1-5, with D hard to call. The material sequenced was cultured CD8+ T cells from PBMCs, taken from culture after CMV antigen stimulation. The CDR3 DNA sequence: TGTGCTAGTGGTTTGGTATACAGCTATAGCAATCAGCCCCAGCATTTT. This translates into CASGLVYSYSNQPQHF.